The 2 T cell receptor beta chains given below trace back to one sample, sequenced in a study of T cell repertoires in cytomegalovirus infection. Using its own MiXCR run on the reads, TCRdb lists one record per CDR3 protein. The table lists more than 400,000 distinct CDR3 sequences, 26% of them singletons. Sequenced: PBMCs. The receptor set was obtained from a human donor in good health (CMV status not recorded). Some clones in this sample may be carry-over from other donors' samples.

The chain employs TRBV7-9 and TRBJ2-7, with D possibly matching TRBD2 (5 bases). Trimming took off 5 bases at V and 4 bases at J, with 9 bases between the two ends. This CDR3 has 12 amino acids. The germline CDR1 and CDR2 sequences are SEHNR and FQNEAQ (reference sequence). The DNA for the CDR3 is TGTGCCAGCAGCCGCGGACTTTACGAGCAGTACGTC. It specifies CASSRGLYEQYV.

This clonotype has ten or more counts. V and J are TRBV7-2 and TRBJ1-2; possibly TRBD1 for D (5 bases). CDR1 and CDR2 (germline): SGHTA, FQGNSA. CDR3 length: 13 residues. The CDR3 here is CMFRNRFNYGYTF. CDR3 sequence (DNA): TGTATGTTTCGAAACAGGTTCAACTATGGCTACACCTTC.